This TCR beta chain was sequenced for a study of shared clonotypes between healthy human individuals. The germline CDR1 and CDR2 sequences are MNHEY and SVGAGI. J gave up 3 bases and V 4 bases, and 10 bases lay outside the gene matches. The CDR3 consists of 16 residues. TCRdb's copy holds only in-frame clones and misses some; the assay was immunoSEQ multiplex PCR. There are about 110,000 clones in the sample; less than 75% occur only once, and about 25% lies in the top ten. The chain joins TRBV6-5 to TRBJ2-7; 9 positions agree with TRBD1. The receptor's source is a woman aged 30 to 39 in good health. The specimen was memory CD8+ T cells sorted from blood. Described subset: CD45RO+ cells pooled with CCR7-negative TemRA cells. The CDR3 DNA sequence: TGTGCCAGCAGTTCCGACAGGGGGAGGTTTGTCTACGAGCAGTACTTC. Translation: CASSSDRGRFVYEQYF.